These T cell receptor beta chains were read from a single sample in a study of chemoradiotherapy in HPV16-positive cancers. Method: immunoSEQ multiplex PCR; TCRdb's copy keeps in-frame clones and lacks some. The sample consists of over a thousand clones, 90% of them appearing once. Source: tumor tissue, taken from a patient who underwent chemoradiotherapy. These receptors originate from a human donor with HPV-associated anogenital cancer. The CDR3 runs from the conserved cysteine through the conserved F or W. D genes are given only for firm matches. Not all rows give a size; the values are once, few, many and, for expanded clones, a class.

clone size: -
D gene: TRBD1
V gene: TRBV7-2
J gene: TRBJ1-5
CDR3 DNA: TGTGCCAGCAGCTTATCGGGCAGGGGGATTGGTCAGCCCCAGCATTTT
CDR3 protein: CASSLSGRGIGQPQHF

clone size: -
D gene: TRBD2
V gene: TRBV7-3
J gene: TRBJ2-1
CDR3 DNA: TGTGCCAGCAGCTTGACTAGCGGGGGCCACAATGAGCAGTTCTTC
CDR3 protein: CASSLTSGGHNEQFF

clone size: -
D gene: -
V gene: TRBV5-1
J gene: TRBJ2-7
CDR3 DNA: TGCGCCAGCAGCTTGACTGGGACCTACGAGCAGTACTTC
CDR3 protein: CASSLTGTYEQYF

clone size: -
D gene: -
V gene: TRBV5-1
J gene: TRBJ1-6
CDR3 DNA: TGCGCCAGCAGCTTGAATACGGTGGGGGGCGCGACGAATTCACCCCTCCACTTT
CDR3 protein: CASSLNTVGGATNSPLHF

clone size: -
D gene: TRBD1
V gene: TRBV7-2
J gene: TRBJ1-2
CDR3 DNA: TGTGCCAGCAGCCCCCGGACAGGGGTAGACTATGGCTACACCTTC
CDR3 protein: CASSPRTGVDYGYTF

clone size: -
D gene: -
V gene: TRBV7-9
J gene: TRBJ2-5
CDR3 DNA: TGTGCCAGCAGCCCACGTGGGCTAACAAACCAAGAGACCCAGTACTTC
CDR3 protein: CASSPRGLTNQETQYF

clone size: -
D gene: TRBD1
V gene: TRBV18
J gene: TRBJ1-1
CDR3 DNA: TGTGCCAGCTCACCAAATATGGGTCGGACAGGGGGAAAAAACACTGAAGCTTTCTTT
CDR3 protein: CASSPNMGRTGGKNTEAFF

clone size: -
D gene: -
V gene: TRBV18
J gene: TRBJ1-1
CDR3 DNA: TGTGCCAGCTCACCCGGGCTAACTGAAGCTTTCTTT
CDR3 protein: CASSPGLTEAFF

clone size: -
D gene: -
V gene: TRBV6-1
J gene: TRBJ2-3
CDR3 DNA: TGTGCCAGCAGTCCAGGGTGGGAGGCCACAGATACGCAGTATTTT
CDR3 protein: CASSPGWEATDTQYF

clone size: -
D gene: TRBD1
V gene: TRBV7-3
J gene: TRBJ2-5
CDR3 DNA: TGTGCCAGCAGCCCACAGGGGAACACAGAGACCCAGTACTTC
CDR3 protein: CASSPQGNTETQYF

clone size: -
D gene: TRBD2
V gene: TRBV11-1
J gene: TRBJ2-1
CDR3 DNA: TGTGCCAGCAGCTCGACGACCCTAGCGGGGGAAAGGGACAATGAGCAGTTCTTC
CDR3 protein: CASSSTTLAGERDNEQFF

clone size: -
D gene: -
V gene: TRBV5-4
J gene: TRBJ2-7
CDR3 DNA: TGTGCCAGCCATCCGGCTCTGGGATCCTACGAGCAGTACTTC
CDR3 protein: CASHPALGSYEQYF

clone size: -
D gene: TRBD2
V gene: TRBV7-2
J gene: TRBJ2-7
CDR3 DNA: TGTGCCAGCAGCCAAACTAGCGCCAGCTCCTACGAGCAGTACTTC
CDR3 protein: CASSQTSASSYEQYF

clone size: -
D gene: TRBD1
V gene: TRBV14
J gene: TRBJ1-1
CDR3 DNA: TGTGCCAGCAGCCCCCGACAGGGGTCGAACACTGAAGCTTTCTTT
CDR3 protein: CASSPRQGSNTEAFF

clone size: -
D gene: -
V gene: TRBV7-3
J gene: TRBJ1-1
CDR3 DNA: TGTGCCAGCAGCCCTCTGGGTGGGTTGAACACTGAAGCTTTCTTT
CDR3 protein: CASSPLGGLNTEAFF

clone size: -
D gene: -
V gene: TRBV6-6
J gene: TRBJ1-3
CDR3 DNA: TGTGCCAGCAGTTACTTGAGCTCTGGAAACACCATATATTTT
CDR3 protein: CASSYLSSGNTIYF

clone size: -
D gene: TRBD2
V gene: TRBV6-4
J gene: TRBJ2-3
CDR3 DNA: TGTGCCAGCAGTGATAGCGGGGGGGCCACAGATACGCAGTATTTT
CDR3 protein: CASSDSGGATDTQYF

clone size: few
D gene: -
V gene: TRBV6-4
J gene: TRBJ2-2
CDR3 DNA: TGTGCCAGCAGTGAGACAGGCACCGGGGAGCTGTTTTTT
CDR3 protein: CASSETGTGELFF

clone size: -
D gene: -
V gene: TRBV10-1
J gene: TRBJ2-3
CDR3 DNA: TGCGCCAGCAGTGCCTGGGATACGCAGTATTTT
CDR3 protein: CASSAWDTQYF

clone size: -
D gene: -
V gene: TRBV5-1
J gene: TRBJ1-6
CDR3 DNA: TGCGCCAGCAGAAGTACCTCGGCAGGGAAATCACCCCTCCACTTT
CDR3 protein: CASRSTSAGKSPLHF

clone size: -
D gene: -
V gene: TRBV11-2
J gene: TRBJ2-7
CDR3 DNA: TGTGCCAGCAGCTTCTCGCGGGGTTCCTACGAGCAGTACTTC
CDR3 protein: CASSFSRGSYEQYF

clone size: -
D gene: -
V gene: TRBV11-3
J gene: TRBJ2-6
CDR3 DNA: TGTGCCAGCAGCGCCGGATCCCGACTTGGGGCCAACGTCCTGACTTTC
CDR3 protein: CASSAGSRLGANVLTF

clone size: -
D gene: -
V gene: TRBV7-9
J gene: TRBJ1-4
CDR3 DNA: TGTGCCAGCAGCCCCTCCCAGGGATGGAAACTGTTTTTT
CDR3 protein: CASSPSQGWKLFF

clone size: once
D gene: TRBD2
V gene: TRBV7-2
J gene: TRBJ2-7
CDR3 DNA: TGTGCCAGCAGCCCCGGACTAGGAGGTTACGAGCAGTACTTC
CDR3 protein: CASSPGLGGYEQYF

clone size: -
D gene: -
V gene: TRBV30
J gene: TRBJ2-7
CDR3 DNA: TGTGCCTGGAGTTTTGAAGCCTACGAGCAGTACTTC
CDR3 protein: CAWSFEAYEQYF

clone size: -
D gene: TRBD1
V gene: TRBV18
J gene: TRBJ2-7
CDR3 DNA: TGTGCCAGCTCAGGTCCGGGACAGGGAGGCGAGCAGTACTTC
CDR3 protein: CASSGPGQGGEQYF

clone size: -
D gene: TRBD1
V gene: TRBV18
J gene: TRBJ2-7
CDR3 DNA: TGTGCCAGCTCACCCAGGACAGGGTACGAGCAGTACTTC
CDR3 protein: CASSPRTGYEQYF

clone size: -
D gene: -
V gene: TRBV21-1
J gene: TRBJ2-7
CDR3 DNA: TGTGCCAGAAACTCAGGGGATAAGGGCTACGAGCAGTACTTC
CDR3 protein: CARNSGDKGYEQYF